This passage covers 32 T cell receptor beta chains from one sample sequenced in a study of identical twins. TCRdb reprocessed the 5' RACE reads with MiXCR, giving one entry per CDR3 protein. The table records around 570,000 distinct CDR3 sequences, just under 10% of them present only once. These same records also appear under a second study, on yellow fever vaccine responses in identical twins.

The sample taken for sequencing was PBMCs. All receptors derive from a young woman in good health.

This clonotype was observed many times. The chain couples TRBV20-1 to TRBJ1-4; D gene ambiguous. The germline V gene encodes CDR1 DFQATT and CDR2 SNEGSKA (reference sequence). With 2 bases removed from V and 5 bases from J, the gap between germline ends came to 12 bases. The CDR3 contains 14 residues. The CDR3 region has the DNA TGCAGTGCTAGACCCTTCATTGCAAATGAAAAACTGTTTTTT. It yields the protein CSARPFIANEKLFF.

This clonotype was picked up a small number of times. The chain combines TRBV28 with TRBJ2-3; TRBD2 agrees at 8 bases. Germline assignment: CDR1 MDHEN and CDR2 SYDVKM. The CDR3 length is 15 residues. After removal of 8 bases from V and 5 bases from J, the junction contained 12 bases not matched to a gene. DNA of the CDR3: TGTGCCAGCGGACGCGGGGGGCAGCGTCAAGATACGCAGTATTTT. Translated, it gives CASGRGGQRQDTQYF. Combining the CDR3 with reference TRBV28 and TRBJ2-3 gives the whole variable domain DVKVTQSSRYLVKRTGEKVFLECVQDMDHENMFWYRQDPGLGLRLIYFSYDVKMKEKGDIPEGYSVSREKKERFSLILESASTNQTSMYLCASGRGGQRQDTQYFGPGTRLTVL.

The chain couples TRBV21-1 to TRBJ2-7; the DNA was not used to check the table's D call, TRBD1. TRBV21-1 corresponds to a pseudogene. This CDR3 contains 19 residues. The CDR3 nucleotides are TGTGCCAGCAGCAAAGATAAATTGGAATCGGGACAGGGTTACTACGAGCAGTACTTC. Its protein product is CASSKDKLESGQGYYEQYF.

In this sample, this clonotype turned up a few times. The CDR3 sequence: CASSLGRQKYQPQHF. The CDR3 DNA sequence: TGTGCCAGCAGTTTGGGGAGACAGAAATATCAGCCCCAGCATTTT. The chain uses TRBV28 and TRBJ1-5; possibly TRBD1 for D (5 bases). Germline V gene data show CDR1 as MDHEN and CDR2 as SYDVKM. The V end was cut by 3 bases, the J end by 5 bases, with 14 bases between. The CDR3 consists of 15 residues.

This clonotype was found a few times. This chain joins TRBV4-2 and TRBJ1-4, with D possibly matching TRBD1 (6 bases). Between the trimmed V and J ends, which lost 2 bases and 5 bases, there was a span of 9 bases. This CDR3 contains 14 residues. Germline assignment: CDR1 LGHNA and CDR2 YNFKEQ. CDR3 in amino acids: CASSQKGQNEKLFF. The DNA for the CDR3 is TGTGCCAGCAGCCAAAAGGGACAAAATGAAAAACTGTTTTTT.

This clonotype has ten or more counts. The CDR3 nucleotides read TGCGCCAGCTGTCCCGGGACAGTTTTGGACACTGAAGCTTTCTTT. It specifies CASCPGTVLDTEAFF. The chain combines TRBV5-1 with TRBJ1-1, with 7 bases fitting TRBD1. Trimming took 7 bases from V and 3 from J; bases not matched to a gene: 12. The germline gives CDR1 SGHRS, CDR2 YFSETQ. The CDR3 loop spans 15 amino acids.

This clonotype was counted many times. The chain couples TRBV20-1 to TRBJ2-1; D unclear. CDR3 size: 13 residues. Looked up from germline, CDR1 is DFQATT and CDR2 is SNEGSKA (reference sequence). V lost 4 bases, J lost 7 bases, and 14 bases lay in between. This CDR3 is CSANRAPRNEQFF. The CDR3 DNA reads TGCAGTGCTAACCGGGCCCCGCGAAATGAGCAGTTCTTC.

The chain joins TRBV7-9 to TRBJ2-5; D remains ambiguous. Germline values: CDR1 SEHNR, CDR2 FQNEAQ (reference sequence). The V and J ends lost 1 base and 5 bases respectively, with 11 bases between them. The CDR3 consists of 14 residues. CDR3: CASSLGIDSETQYF. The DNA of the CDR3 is TGTGCCAGCAGCTTAGGTATCGACTCGGAGACCCAGTACTTC. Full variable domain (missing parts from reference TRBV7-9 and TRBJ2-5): DTGVSQNPRHKITKRGQNVTFRCDPISEHNRLYWYRQTLGQGPEFLTYFQNEAQLEKSRLLSDRFSAERPKGSFSTLEIQRTEQGDSAMYLCASSLGIDSETQYFGPGTRLLVL.

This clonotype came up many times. Written as DNA, the CDR3 is TGCGCCAGCAGCCTGGGCCCTGCGGGGGAGCAGTACTTC. This translates into CASSLGPAGEQYF. The chain carries TRBV10-1 and TRBJ2-7; D is perhaps TRBD2 (6 bases). Deletions cut 6 bases from V and 7 bases from J, with 16 bases between. CDR3 length equals 13 residues. Germline V gene sequence: CDR1 WNHNN, CDR2 SYGVQD (reference sequence).

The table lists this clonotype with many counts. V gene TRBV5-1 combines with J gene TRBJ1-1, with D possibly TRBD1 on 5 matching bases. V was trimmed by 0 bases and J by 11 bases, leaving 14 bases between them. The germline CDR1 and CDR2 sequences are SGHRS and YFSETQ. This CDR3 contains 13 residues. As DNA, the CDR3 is TGCGCCAGCAGCTTGGGCGGGATCGCAGGGGCTTTCTTT. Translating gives CASSLGGIAGAFF.

The CDR3 DNA sequence: TGCAGCGTTCGAGGGGTTACCGGTCAGCCCCAGCATTTT. Protein sequence: CSVRGVTGQPQHF. The V and J genes are TRBV29-1 and TRBJ1-5, with D possibly being TRBD1 (5 bases). The CDR3 runs to 13 residues. Trimming left V 5 bases short and J 6 bases short, with 14 bases between. The germline V gene has CDR1 SQVTM and CDR2 ANQGSEA.

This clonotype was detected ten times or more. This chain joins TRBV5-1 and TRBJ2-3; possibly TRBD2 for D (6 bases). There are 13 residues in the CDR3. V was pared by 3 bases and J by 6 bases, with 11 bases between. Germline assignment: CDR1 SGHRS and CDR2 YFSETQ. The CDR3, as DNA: TGCGCCAGCAGCTCGAACCGGGGGGATACGCAGTATTTT. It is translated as CASSSNRGDTQYF.

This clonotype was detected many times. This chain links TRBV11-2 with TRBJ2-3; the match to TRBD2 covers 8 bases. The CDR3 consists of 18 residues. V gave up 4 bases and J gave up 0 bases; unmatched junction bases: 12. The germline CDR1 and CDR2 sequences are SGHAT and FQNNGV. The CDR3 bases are TGTGCCAGCAGCTATCGGTATAAGACTAGCGAGAGCACAGATACGCAGTATTTT. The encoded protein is CASSYRYKTSESTDTQYF.

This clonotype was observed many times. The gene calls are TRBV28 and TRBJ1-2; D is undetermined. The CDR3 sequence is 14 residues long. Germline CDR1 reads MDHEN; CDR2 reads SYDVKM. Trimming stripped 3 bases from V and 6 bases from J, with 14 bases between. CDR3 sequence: CASSFTPRTNGYTF. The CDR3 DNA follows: TGTGCCAGCAGTTTTACCCCTAGAACCAATGGCTACACCTTC.

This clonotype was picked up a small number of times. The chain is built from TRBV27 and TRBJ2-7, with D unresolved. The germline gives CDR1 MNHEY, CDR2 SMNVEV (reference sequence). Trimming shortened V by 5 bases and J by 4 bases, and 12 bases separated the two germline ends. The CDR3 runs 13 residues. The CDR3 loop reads CASSPFSRYEQYF. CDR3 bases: TGTGCCAGCAGTCCCTTTTCTCGGTACGAGCAGTACTTC.

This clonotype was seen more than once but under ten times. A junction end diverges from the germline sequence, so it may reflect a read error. CDR3 amino acids: CARSPDRPRDPRSYEQYF. DNA of the CDR3: TGTGCCCGCAGTCCGGACAGGCCCCGGGACCCACGGTCCTACGAGCAGTACTTC. V and J are TRBV12-3 or TRBV12-4 and TRBJ2-7; TRBD1 matches 7 bases. CDR3 length equals 18 residues.

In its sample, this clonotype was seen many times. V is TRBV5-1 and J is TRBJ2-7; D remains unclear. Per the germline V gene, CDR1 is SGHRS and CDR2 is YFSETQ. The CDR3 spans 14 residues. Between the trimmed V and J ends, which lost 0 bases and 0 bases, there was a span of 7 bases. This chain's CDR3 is CASSLESSSYEQYF. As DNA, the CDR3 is TGCGCCAGCAGCTTGGAAAGCAGCTCCTACGAGCAGTACTTC.

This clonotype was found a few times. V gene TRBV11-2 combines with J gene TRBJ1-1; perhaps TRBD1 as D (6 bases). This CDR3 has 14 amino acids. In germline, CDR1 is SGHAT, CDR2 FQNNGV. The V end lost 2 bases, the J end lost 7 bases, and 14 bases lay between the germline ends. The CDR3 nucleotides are TGTGCCAGCAGCTTACTGGGGGGGCGCGTTGAAGCTTTCTTT. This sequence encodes CASSLLGGRVEAFF.

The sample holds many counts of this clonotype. CDR3 coding DNA: TGCGCCAGCAGGGAGGACGGACGAAGGGAGCAGTACTTC. Translated, it gives CASREDGRREQYF. The V call is TRBV10-2, the J call TRBJ2-7; possibly TRBD2 for D (5 bases). Trimming took 6 bases from V and 7 from J, leaving 16 bases between them. Germline V gene lookup returns CDR1 WSHSY and CDR2 SAAADI. The CDR3 spans 13 residues.

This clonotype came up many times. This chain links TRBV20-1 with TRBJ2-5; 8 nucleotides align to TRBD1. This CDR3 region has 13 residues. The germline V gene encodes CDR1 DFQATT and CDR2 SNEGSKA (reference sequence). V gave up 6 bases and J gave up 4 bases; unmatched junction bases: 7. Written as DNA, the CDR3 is TGCAGTGCCAAGTTAACAGGGGGAGAGACCCAGTACTTC. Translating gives CSAKLTGGETQYF.

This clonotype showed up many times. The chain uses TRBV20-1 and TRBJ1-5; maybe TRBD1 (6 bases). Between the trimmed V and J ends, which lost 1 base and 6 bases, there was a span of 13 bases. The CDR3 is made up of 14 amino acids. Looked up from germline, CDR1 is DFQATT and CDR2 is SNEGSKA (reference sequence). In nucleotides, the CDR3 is TGCAGTGCTAGAGGAGGGGGGGGCGGTCAGCCCCAGCATTTT. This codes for CSARGGGGGQPQHF.

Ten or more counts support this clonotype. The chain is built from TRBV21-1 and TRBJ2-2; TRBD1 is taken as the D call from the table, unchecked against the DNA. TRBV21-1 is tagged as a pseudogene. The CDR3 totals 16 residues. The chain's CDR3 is CARMGGQRLDTGELFF. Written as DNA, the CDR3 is TGTGCCAGAATGGGGGGACAGCGCCTTGACACCGGGGAGCTGTTTTTT.

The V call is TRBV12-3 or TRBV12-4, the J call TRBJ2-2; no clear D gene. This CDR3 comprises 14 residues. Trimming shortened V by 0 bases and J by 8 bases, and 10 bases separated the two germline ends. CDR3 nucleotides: TGTGCCAGCAGTTTAGCGCACGGGTTTGGGGAGCTGTTTTTT. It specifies CASSLAHGFGELFF.

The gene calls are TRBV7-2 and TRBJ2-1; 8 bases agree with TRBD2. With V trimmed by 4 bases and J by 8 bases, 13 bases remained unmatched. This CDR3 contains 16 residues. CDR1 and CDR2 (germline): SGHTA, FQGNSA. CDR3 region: CASSSPRVAGRDEQFF. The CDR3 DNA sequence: TGTGCCAGCAGCTCCCCGCGAGTAGCGGGGAGGGATGAGCAGTTCTTC.

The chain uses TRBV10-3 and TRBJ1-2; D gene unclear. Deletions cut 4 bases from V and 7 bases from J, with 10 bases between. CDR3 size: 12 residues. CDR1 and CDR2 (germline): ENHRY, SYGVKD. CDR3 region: CAISGTTLGYTF. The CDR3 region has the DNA TGTGCCATCAGTGGGACCACTCTTGGCTACACCTTC.

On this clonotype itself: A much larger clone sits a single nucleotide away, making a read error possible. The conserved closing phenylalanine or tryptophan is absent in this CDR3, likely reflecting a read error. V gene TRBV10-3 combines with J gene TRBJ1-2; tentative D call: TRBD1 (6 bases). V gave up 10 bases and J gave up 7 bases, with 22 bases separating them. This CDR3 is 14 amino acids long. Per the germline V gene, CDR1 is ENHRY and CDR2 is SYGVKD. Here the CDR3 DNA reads TGTGCCAGTCACACCGGGACACCGTTTGGTGGCTACACCCTC. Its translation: CASHTGTPFGGYTL.

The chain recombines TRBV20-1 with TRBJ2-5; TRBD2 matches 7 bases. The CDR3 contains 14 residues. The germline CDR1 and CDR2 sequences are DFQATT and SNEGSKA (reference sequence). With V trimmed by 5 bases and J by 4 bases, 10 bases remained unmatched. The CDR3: CSARDYHQGETQYF. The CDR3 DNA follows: TGCAGTGCTCGGGACTATCACCAGGGAGAGACCCAGTACTTC.

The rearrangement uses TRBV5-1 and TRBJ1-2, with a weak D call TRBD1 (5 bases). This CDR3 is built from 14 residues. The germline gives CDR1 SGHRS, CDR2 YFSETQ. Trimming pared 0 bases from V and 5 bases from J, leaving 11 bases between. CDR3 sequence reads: CASSLEAGKYGYTF. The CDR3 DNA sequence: TGCGCCAGCAGCTTGGAGGCAGGGAAATATGGCTACACCTTC. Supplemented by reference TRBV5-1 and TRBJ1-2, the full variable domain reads KAGVTQTPRYLIKTRGQQVTLSCSPISGHRSVSWYQQTPGQGLQFLFEYFSETQRNKGNFPGRFSGRQFSNSRSEMNVSTLELGDSALYLCASSLEAGKYGYTFGSGTRLTVV.

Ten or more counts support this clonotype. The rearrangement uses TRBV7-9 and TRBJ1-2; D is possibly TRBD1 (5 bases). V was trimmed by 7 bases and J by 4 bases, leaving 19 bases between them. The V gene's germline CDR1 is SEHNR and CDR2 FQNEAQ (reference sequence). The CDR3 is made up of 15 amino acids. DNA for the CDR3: TGTGCCAGCACCCTCGGGGGGGAGGGAAGCTATGGCTACACCTTC. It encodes CASTLGGEGSYGYTF.

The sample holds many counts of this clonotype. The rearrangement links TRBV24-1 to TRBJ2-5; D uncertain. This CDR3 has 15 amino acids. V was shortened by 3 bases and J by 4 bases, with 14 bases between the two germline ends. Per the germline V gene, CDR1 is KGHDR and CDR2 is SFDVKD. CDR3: CATSDPKTVLETQYF. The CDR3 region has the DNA TGTGCCACCAGTGATCCAAAGACGGTGCTAGAGACCCAGTACTTC.

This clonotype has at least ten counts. In DNA, the CDR3 is TGTGCCAGCAGCTTAAACAGGGGTATACAAGAGACCCAGTACTTC. As protein: CASSLNRGIQETQYF. The chain recombines TRBV7-2 with TRBJ2-5; 7 nucleotides align to TRBD1. The CDR3 spans 15 residues. The J segment lost 2 bases and the V segment lost 2 bases, leaving 5 bases of the junction unmatched. Germline-derived CDR1 and CDR2 are SGHTA and FQGNSA.

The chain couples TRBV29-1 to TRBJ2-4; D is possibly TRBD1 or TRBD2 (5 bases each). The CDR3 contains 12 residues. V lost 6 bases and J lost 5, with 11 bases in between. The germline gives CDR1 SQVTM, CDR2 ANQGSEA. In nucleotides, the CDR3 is TGCAGCGTGGGGGTAGGGCAAAACATTCAGTACTTC. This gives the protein CSVGVGQNIQYF.